This note documents a single TCR beta chain sequence. No antigen is known for it. These data belong to a study of beta chain features in type 1 diabetes. The investigators reverse transcribed all of the isolated RNA, so they sequenced expressed TCRB transcripts. The assay was immunoSEQ multiplex PCR, and TCRdb's table has in-frame clones only and misses some. The sample consists of about 160,000 clones, roughly 9% of them appearing once. General study results and limits: Shorter TCRB CDR3s, moderately but significantly so, marked every one of the four CD4+ subsets in Type 1 diabetes patients. Type 1 diabetes patients had VDJ junctions that carried fewer insertions and more deletions. PCR might preferentially amplify shorter templates, equally in patients and controls.

The CDR3 is 18 residues long. The germline gives CDR1 SNHLY, CDR2 FYNNEI. J gave up 0 bases and V 3 bases, and 7 bases lay outside the gene matches. The genes are TRBV2 and TRBJ2-1, with 11 bases lining up with TRBD2. This receptor was obtained from a woman aged 30 to 39 with type 1 diabetes. Sequencing was performed on central memory CD4+ T cells from blood. Here the CDR3 DNA reads TGTGCCAGCAGTGAGCCGACTAGCGGGAAGAGCTCCTACAATGAGCAGTTCTTC. This encodes CASSEPTSGKSSYNEQFF.